Below are 15 T cell receptor beta chains sequenced from a single sample in a study of blood T cell repertoires in COVID-19 (dated by TCRdb to 2020 to 2021). The library was generated by the immunoSEQ multiplex PCR assay. The table comes from immuneACCESS by way of TCRdb, which keeps in-frame sequences with V and J called. Part of the clones is missing from these tables; in studies checked, under half for an unresolved V gene and the rest for unknown reasons. The sample contains some 200,000 clones, 86% of them found a single time. The ten largest clones add up to approximately 6.5% of the sample. Sequenced sample: peripheral blood. These receptors were obtained from an elderly woman in a cohort sampled during active or convalescent COVID-19.

The chain recombines TRBV6-5 with TRBJ1-2; TRBD1 matches 9 bases. Unmatched junction bases numbered 5, after V lost 6 bases and J lost 0 bases. Per the germline V gene, CDR1 is MNHEY and CDR2 is SVGAGI. The length of the CDR3 is 15 residues. CDR3 nucleotides: TGTGCCAGCAGCCTTAGACAGGGGGCTAACTATGGCTACACCTTC. Translated, it gives CASSLRQGANYGYTF.

J is TRBJ2-4 and V is TRBV20-1, with 10 bases lining up with TRBD2. Losses at the gene ends were 3 bases for V and 0 bases for J; bases not matched to a gene: 14. CDR1 is DFQATT and CDR2 is SNEGSKA in the germline V gene (reference sequence). CDR3 length equals 19 residues. CDR3 residues: CSASDPGLADPLAKNIQYF. The CDR3 DNA is TGCAGTGCTAGTGACCCCGGACTAGCGGATCCTCTAGCCAAAAACATTCAGTACTTC.

The genes are TRBV30 and TRBJ2-2, with TRBD2 identical over 11 bases. There are 14 residues in the CDR3. Germline V gene lookup returns CDR1 GTSNPN and CDR2 SVGIG (reference sequence). V lost 2 bases and J lost 5; bases outside the gene matches: 1. The CDR3 region is CAWSWTSGTGELFF. The CDR3 DNA reads TGTGCCTGGAGTTGGACTAGCGGGACCGGGGAGCTGTTTTTT. The entire variable domain, with the rest obtained from reference TRBV30 and TRBJ2-2, is as follows: SQTIHQWPATLVQPVGSPLSLECTVEGTSNPNLYWYRQAAGRGLQLLFYSVGIGQISSEVPQNLSASRPQDRQFILSSKKLLLSDSGFYLCAWSWTSGTGELFFGEGSRLTVL.

The chain employs TRBV5-5 and TRBJ2-5; the match to TRBD2 covers 8 bases. The trim removed 6 bases at V and 4 bases at J, leaving 8 bases unmatched. The CDR3 is 14 residues long. In germline, CDR1 is SGHKS, CDR2 YYEKEE (reference sequence). The CDR3 sequence: CASTSAGGRETQYF. The CDR3 DNA reads TGTGCCAGCACCAGCGCGGGGGGCCGAGAGACCCAGTACTTC.

V and J are TRBV6-4 and TRBJ1-5, with a tentative D call TRBD1 (6 bases). Trimming took off 4 bases at V and 6 bases at J, with 10 bases between the two ends. Germline V gene data show CDR1 as MRHNA and CDR2 as SNTAGT. The CDR3 is made up of 13 amino acids. The DNA for the CDR3 is TGTGCCAGCAGTGCTGAAGGGGGTCAGCCCCAGCATTTT. Translating it yields CASSAEGGQPQHF.

The sample holds a few counts of this clone. The chain links TRBV5-1 to TRBJ1-2, with D possibly being TRBD1 (5 bases). The CDR3 runs 14 residues. Germline V CDR1 and CDR2: SGHRS, YFSETQ. V lost 4 bases to trimming and J lost 7 bases, with 17 bases between them. The CDR3: CASSPDIPASGYTF. Written as DNA, the CDR3 is TGCGCCAGCAGCCCGGACATCCCGGCGTCTGGCTACACCTTC.

This clone has only a few counts. The chain couples TRBV19 to TRBJ1-4; weak D call: TRBD1 (6 bases). V was cut by 3 bases and J by 5 bases, with 16 bases left in between. This CDR3 region has 16 residues. Looked up from germline, CDR1 is LNHDA and CDR2 is SQIVND (reference sequence). The CDR3 DNA follows: TGTGCCAGTAGTATTACGGGTGCGGGGGGCAATGAAAAACTGTTTTTT. Amino acids: CASSITGAGGNEKLFF. Looking up the rest from reference TRBV19 and TRBJ1-4 gives the full variable domain: DGGITQSPKYLFRKEGQNVTLSCEQNLNHDAMYWYRQDPGQGLRLIYYSQIVNDFQKGDIAEGYSVSREKKESFPLTVTSAQKNPTAFYLCASSITGAGGNEKLFFGSGTQLSVL.

The chain uses TRBV14 and TRBJ2-7, with D possibly matching TRBD1 (6 bases). Germline V lookup: CDR1 SGHDN, CDR2 FVKESK. Between the trimmed V and J ends, which lost 3 bases and 9 bases, there was a span of 15 bases. CDR3 size: 13 residues. In DNA, the CDR3 is TGTGCCAGCAGCCAGGCCAGGGGAGTAGGGCAGTACTTC. Translated: CASSQARGVGQYF.

As for this clone: At one of its ends the junction is not consistent with the germline gene, which may arise from a read error. This chain joins TRBV7-7 and TRBJ1-1, with D possibly TRBD1 on 5 matching bases. Germline V gives CDR1 SSHAT, CDR2 FNYEAQ (reference sequence). The CDR3 spans 13 residues. The CDR3 protein is CASSRDFGTEAFF. The CDR3 nucleotides are TGTGCTAGCAGCCGGGACTTTGGCACTGAAGCTTTCTTT.

This chain uses TRBV7-9 with TRBJ1-2; D unclear. Deletions cut 5 bases from V and 8 bases from J, with 12 bases between. The germline CDR1 and CDR2 sequences are SEHNR and FQNEAQ (reference sequence). The CDR3 extends over 12 amino acids. In nucleotides, the CDR3 is TGTGCCAGCAGCGGAATTTCGGGGGGCTACACCTTC. It encodes CASSGISGGYTF.

V and J are TRBV14 and TRBJ1-1; possibly TRBD1 for D (5 bases). CDR1 SGHDN and CDR2 FVKESK come from the germline V gene. V was pared by 0 bases and J by 1 base, with 12 bases between. The CDR3 consists of 16 residues. Written as DNA, the CDR3 is TGTGCCAGCAGCCAAGATTTGTACAGGTGGAACACTGAAGCTTTCTTT. Protein: CASSQDLYRWNTEAFF.

The genes are TRBV2 and TRBJ2-7, with D uncertain. CDR3 length: 12 amino acids. Germline CDR1 and CDR2: SNHLY and FYNNEI. Deletions cut 1 base from V and 4 bases from J, with 5 bases between. The CDR3 region is CASSEEEYEQYF. The CDR3 region has the DNA TGTGCCAGCAGTGAAGAGGAGTACGAGCAGTACTTC.

J is TRBJ1-2 and V is TRBV4-3; D is possibly TRBD1 (5 bases). The V end lost 4 bases, the J end lost 6 bases, and 15 bases lay between the germline ends. Germline CDR1 reads LGHNA; CDR2 reads YSLEER. This CDR3 contains 14 residues. The CDR3 bases are TGCGCCAGCAGCCTTATAGTGGCAGGGCATGGCTACACCTTC. Translating gives CASSLIVAGHGYTF.

This chain links TRBV28 with TRBJ2-3, with 9 nucleotides matching TRBD2. The junction had 12 bases not matched to a gene; V was cut back by 5 bases and J by 6 bases. This CDR3 is 16 amino acids long. Germline CDR1 and CDR2: MDHEN and SYDVKM. CDR3 in amino acids: CASSALGLAVPDTQYF. The CDR3 coding sequence is TGTGCCAGCAGTGCCCTGGGACTAGCTGTTCCCGATACGCAGTATTTT.

This chain connects TRBV7-7 to TRBJ2-3, with TRBD1 matching over 11 bases. The J segment lost 8 bases and the V segment lost 8 bases, leaving 9 bases of the junction unmatched. Germline V gene sequence: CDR1 SSHAT, CDR2 FNYEAQ (reference sequence). CDR3 length: 14 amino acids. The CDR3 spells CASAPDRGRGTQYF. For the CDR3, the DNA is TGTGCCAGCGCCCCGGACAGGGGGCGAGGTACGCAGTATTTT.